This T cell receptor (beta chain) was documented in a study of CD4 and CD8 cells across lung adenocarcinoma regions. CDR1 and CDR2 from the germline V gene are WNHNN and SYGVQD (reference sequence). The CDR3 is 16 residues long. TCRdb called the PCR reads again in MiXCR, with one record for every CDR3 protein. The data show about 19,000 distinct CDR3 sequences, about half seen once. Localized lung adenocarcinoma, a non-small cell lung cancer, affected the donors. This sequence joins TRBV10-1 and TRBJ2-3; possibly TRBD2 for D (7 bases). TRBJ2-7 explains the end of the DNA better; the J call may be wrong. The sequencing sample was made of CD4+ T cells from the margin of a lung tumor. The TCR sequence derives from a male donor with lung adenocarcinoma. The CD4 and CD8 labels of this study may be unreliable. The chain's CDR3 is CASSRPGRGATDMQYF. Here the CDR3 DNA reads TGCGCCAGCAGCCGACCGGGTCGGGGGGCCACAGACATGCAGTACTTC.